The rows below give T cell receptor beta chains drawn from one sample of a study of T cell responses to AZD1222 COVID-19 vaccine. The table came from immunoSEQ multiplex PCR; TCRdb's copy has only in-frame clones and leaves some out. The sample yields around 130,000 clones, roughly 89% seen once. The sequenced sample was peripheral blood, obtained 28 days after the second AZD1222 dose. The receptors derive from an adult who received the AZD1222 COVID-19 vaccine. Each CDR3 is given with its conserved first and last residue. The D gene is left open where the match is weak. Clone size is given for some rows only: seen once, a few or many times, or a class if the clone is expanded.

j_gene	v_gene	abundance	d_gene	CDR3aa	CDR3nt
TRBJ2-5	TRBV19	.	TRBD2	CASRALAGGEETQYF	TGTGCCAGTAGAGCACTAGCGGGGGGTGAAGAGACCCAGTACTTC
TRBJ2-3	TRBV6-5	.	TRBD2	CASSLAGGPDTQYF	TGTGCCAGCAGTTTAGCGGGGGGGCCTGATACGCAGTATTTT
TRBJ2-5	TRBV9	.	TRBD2	CASSVEREGIQETQYF	TGTGCCAGCAGCGTAGAGAGGGAGGGGATCCAAGAGACCCAGTACTTC
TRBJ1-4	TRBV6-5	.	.	CASSYSGGAVEKLFF	TGTGCCAGCAGTTACTCGGGGGGAGCGGTTGAAAAACTGTTTTTT
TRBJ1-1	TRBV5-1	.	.	CASSLGGSNTEAFF	TGCGCCAGCAGCTTGGGGGGCTCGAACACTGAAGCTTTCTTT
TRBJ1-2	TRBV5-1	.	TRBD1	CASSLGTGGAGGYTF	TGCGCCAGCAGCTTGGGGACAGGGGGCGCTGGGGGCTACACCTTC
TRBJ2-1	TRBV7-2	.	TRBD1	CASSLTGDISYNEQFF	TGTGCCAGCAGCTTGACAGGGGACATATCCTACAATGAGCAGTTCTTC
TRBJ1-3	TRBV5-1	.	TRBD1	CASSPDGTASSGNTIYF	TGCGCCAGCAGCCCGGACGGGACAGCCTCCTCTGGAAACACCATATATTTT
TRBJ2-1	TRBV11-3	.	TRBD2	CASSLELAGNEQFF	TGTGCCAGCAGCTTAGAACTAGCGGGCAATGAGCAGTTCTTC
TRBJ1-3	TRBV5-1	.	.	CASSLGRSSGNTIYF	TGCGCCAGCAGCTTGGGACGTAGCTCTGGAAACACCATATATTTT
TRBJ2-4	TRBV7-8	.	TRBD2	CASSFPAGAPRDKNIQYF	TGTGCCAGCAGCTTCCCAGCGGGAGCCCCGCGAGACAAAAACATTCAGTACTTC
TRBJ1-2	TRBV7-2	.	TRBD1	CASSLVVRGKGYTF	TGTGCCAGCAGCTTAGTTGTCAGGGGGAAGGGCTACACCTTC
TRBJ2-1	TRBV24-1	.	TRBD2	CATSDSLAGSYNEQFF	TGTGCCACCAGTGATTCCCTAGCGGGGTCCTACAATGAGCAGTTCTTC
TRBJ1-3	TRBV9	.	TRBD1	CASSAGTAGNTIYF	TGTGCCAGCAGTGCAGGGACAGCTGGAAACACCATATATTTT
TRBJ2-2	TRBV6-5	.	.	CASSTRSGELFF	TGTGCCAGCAGTACGCGATCCGGGGAGCTGTTTTTT
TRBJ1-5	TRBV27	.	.	CASSLWAGNQPQHF	TGTGCCAGCAGTTTATGGGCAGGGAATCAGCCCCAGCATTTT
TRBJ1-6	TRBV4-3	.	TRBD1	CASSRDRGRNSPLHF	TGCGCCAGCAGCAGAGACAGGGGGCGTAATTCACCCCTCCACTTT
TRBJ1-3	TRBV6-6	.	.	CASTPGRDTIYF	TGTGCCAGCACTCCCGGGCGTGACACCATATATTTT
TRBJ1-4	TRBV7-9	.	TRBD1	CASSLGQGGEKLFF	TGTGCCAGCAGCCTGGGACAGGGAGGGGAAAAACTGTTTTTT
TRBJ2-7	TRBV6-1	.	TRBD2	CASSEATSGRPFYEQYF	TGTGCCAGCAGCGAAGCGACCAGCGGGAGGCCCTTCTACGAGCAGTACTTC
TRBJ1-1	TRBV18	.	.	CASSPLVDTEAFF	TGTGCCAGCTCACCCTTGGTCGACACTGAAGCTTTCTTT
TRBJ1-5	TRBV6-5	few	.	CASSYGLGGNQPQHF	TGTGCCAGCAGTTACGGGCTCGGGGGCAATCAGCCCCAGCATTTT
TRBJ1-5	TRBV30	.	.	CAWSPEQGGGNQPQHF	TGTGCCTGGAGCCCGGAGCAAGGAGGGGGCAATCAGCCCCAGCATTTT